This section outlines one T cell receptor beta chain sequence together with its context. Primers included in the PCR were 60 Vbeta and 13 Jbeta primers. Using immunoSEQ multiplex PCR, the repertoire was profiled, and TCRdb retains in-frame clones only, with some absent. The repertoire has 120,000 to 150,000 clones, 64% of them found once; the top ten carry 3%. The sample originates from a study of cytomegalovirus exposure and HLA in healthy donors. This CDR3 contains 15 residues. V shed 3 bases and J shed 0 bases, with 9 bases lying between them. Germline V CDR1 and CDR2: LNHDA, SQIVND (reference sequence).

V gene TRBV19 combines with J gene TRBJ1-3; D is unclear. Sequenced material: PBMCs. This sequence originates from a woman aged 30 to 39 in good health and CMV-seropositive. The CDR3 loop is CASSILRSSGNTIYF. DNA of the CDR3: TGTGCCAGTAGTATTCTCCGGAGCTCTGGAAACACCATATATTTT. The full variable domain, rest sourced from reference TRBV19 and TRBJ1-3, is DGGITQSPKYLFRKEGQNVTLSCEQNLNHDAMYWYRQDPGQGLRLIYYSQIVNDFQKGDIAEGYSVSREKKESFPLTVTSAQKNPTAFYLCASSILRSSGNTIYFGEGSWLTVV.